This T cell receptor beta chain was captured by sequencing in a study of T cell clones after liver transplantation (dated by TCRdb to between 2018 and 2021). Describing the broader study: Samples were obtained from ITN030ST, a randomized trial in which withdrawal of immunosuppression was attempted within 2 years of liver transplantation. Of the eight recipients, three were HCV-positive, while the remaining recipients had been transplanted for non-autoimmune, non-viral indications. Of the 8 liver transplant recipients making up the studied cohort, 3 were classified as tolerant and 5 as non-tolerant. Tolerance was defined as complete withdrawal of immunosuppression for at least one year without a rise in liver enzymes beyond twice the upper limit of normal. The subjects received no induction therapy and were kept on standard immunosuppression until randomization at 12-24 months post-transplant. As an antigen-independent comparator for donor-reactive sequences, third party-reactive TCRbeta sequences were also identified from pre-transplant MLRs. Blood samples were collected pre-transplant, then pre-randomization ahead of withdrawal, and finally post-randomization once withdrawal had either been completed or failed. Donor-reactive T cell clones were identified by TCRbeta sequencing following a pre-transplant mixed lymphocyte reaction and were subsequently tracked in post-transplant blood.

What the authors observed across the whole study: In most of the 8 subjects, regardless of tolerance or HCV status, circulating donor-reactive CD4 TCRbeta sequences dropped significantly post-transplant. The decline in donor-reactive sequences exceeded the decline in third party-reactive sequences, suggesting partial antigen-specific deletion that was unrelated to withdrawal success. Conclusions were preliminary, limited by small, heterogeneous patient numbers and non-standardized post-transplant time points. Low numbers of available donor cells limited the measurable donor-reactive repertoire in a couple of subjects. Because allograft tissue specimens were not available, migration of donor-reactive T cells into the graft, rather than deletion, may have occurred. Once repertoire turnover was taken into account, donor-reactive detection showed a significant reduction for CD4 in 7 of 8 subjects and for CD8 in 8 of 8.

Worth noting for this clone: The specificity of this receptor is unknown. Base-call qualities are not available, and no considerably larger clone is one nucleotide away.

Including cysteine and phenylalanine, the CDR3 has 15 amino acids. Only the CDR3 region is kept as DNA, spanning 45 bases read in frame from base 1. The junction shows trimming of 9 bases on V and 7 bases on J, plus 22 bases between the germline ends. CDR1 and CDR2 (LNHDA, SQIVND) derive from the germline V gene (reference sequence). High-throughput TCRbeta CDR3 sequencing of frozen genomic DNA was performed by immunoSEQ, including PCR amplification, mapping, bias correction and internal controls. In the paper's pipeline: Productive rearrangements were retained, and unique TCRbeta sequences were defined by the CDR3 nucleotide sequence together with the V and J gene. A sequence counted as donor-reactive only if the sequence showed at least 5-fold expansion in CFSE-low cells compared with unstimulated pre-transplant cells and had a frequency of at least 0.01%. Minimum frequency thresholds were set for each subject based on the unstimulated sample with the lowest template count, ensuring at least 90% detection power. Jensen-Shannon divergence between the top 1000 TCRbeta sequences post- versus pre-transplant served as the measure of repertoire turnover. Two-sided Fisher's exact tests were used to test for changes in the detection of donor-reactive sequences. This is the immuneACCESS table as TCRdb keeps it, with only in-frame sequences that have V and J called. A part of the clones is gone; compared with another copy, unresolved V genes explain less than half, and the rest is unexplained. Clone size and V and J calls were adopted from that table, with D and trimming inferred from the DNA. Here the sample has under 20,000 clones; 75% to 90% occur a single time. Jointly, the top ten make up 10% to 15% of the sample.

Thawed unstimulated PBMCs were stained for CD3, CD4 and CD8 and FACS-sorted into CD3+CD4+ and CD3+CD8+ populations. All 8 studied subjects were randomized to immunosuppression withdrawal. The Qiagen DNeasy Blood and Tissue Kit was used for isolation of genomic DNA. The clonotype originates from a human patient who received a liver transplant. Some T cells present after a transplant may be cells of the graft donor. The chain employs TRBV19 and TRBJ2-1; no D segment can be confidently identified. Sequenced material: CD8+ T cells from blood, taken about 46 months after liver transplant. The CDR3 sequence is CASQSLPPVPNEQFF. The DNA is as follows: TGTGCCAGCCAGTCACTCCCCCCCGTTCCGAATGAGCAGTTCTTC.